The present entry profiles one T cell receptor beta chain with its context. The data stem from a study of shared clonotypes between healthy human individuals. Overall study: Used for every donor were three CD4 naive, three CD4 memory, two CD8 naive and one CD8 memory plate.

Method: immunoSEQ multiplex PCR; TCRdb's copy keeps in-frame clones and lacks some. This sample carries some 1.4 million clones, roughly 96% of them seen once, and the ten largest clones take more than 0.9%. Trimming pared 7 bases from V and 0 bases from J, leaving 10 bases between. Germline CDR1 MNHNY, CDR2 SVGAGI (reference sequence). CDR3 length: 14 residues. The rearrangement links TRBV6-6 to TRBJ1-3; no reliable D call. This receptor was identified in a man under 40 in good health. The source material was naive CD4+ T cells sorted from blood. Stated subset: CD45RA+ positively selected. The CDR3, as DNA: TGTGCCAGCATAGGAGGAGGCTCTGGAAACACCATATATTTT. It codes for CASIGGGSGNTIYF.